This T cell receptor (beta chain) stems from a study of T-cell reconstitution after alpha-beta-depleted transplantation in children. This clonotype was counted ten times or more. Antigen specificity is unknown. The TCRbeta library incorporated unique molecular identifiers. From the PCR reads, TCRdb called clonotypes with MiXCR, one entry per CDR3 protein. The sample holds roughly 300,000 distinct CDR3 sequences, around 10% seen once. Germline V CDR1 and CDR2: WSHSY, SAAADI. The CDR3 runs 14 residues. The ends lost 6 bases at V and 3 bases at J; junction bases unmatched: 8. Regarding the study as a whole: Some patients owed their high day-60 TCRbeta diversity to surviving recipient T cells and thymic progenitors. Newly made T cells mostly supplied T-cell counts and diversity one year after transplant. Expanded graft clones, several hundred of them, were reportedly the source of alpha-beta T cells about two months after transplant.

The input for sequencing was peripheral blood, taken 180 days after TCRalphabeta/CD19-depleted stem cell transplant. The receptor comes from a male patient aged 2-15 years who had a stem cell transplant for chronic granulomatous disease, so the T cells may come from the graft donor. The V gene is TRBV10-2, the J gene TRBJ2-7; 7 nucleotides match TRBD1. CDR3 protein: CASSPDRVNYEQYF. The CDR3 DNA sequence: TGCGCCAGCAGCCCCGACAGGGTGAACTACGAGCAGTACTTC.